This note documents a single TCR beta chain sequence. Its target is not known. Germline CDR1 and CDR2: SGHNT and YYREEE (reference sequence). The CDR3 extends over 15 amino acids. V shed 1 base and J shed 0 bases, with 9 bases lying between them. This sample is drawn from a study of cytomegalovirus exposure and HLA in healthy donors. Study-wide points: Researchers catalogued about 160 TCR beta chains as cytomegalovirus-associated.

Generated by immunoSEQ multiplex PCR, the TCRdb table keeps only in-frame clones and is missing some. The table lists some 330,000 clones, 86% of them singletons. This clonotype originated in a woman aged 18-30 years in good health and CMV-seronegative. The genes are TRBV5-4 and TRBJ2-3; weak D call: TRBD2 (5 bases). Sequencing was done on a sample of PBMCs. Here the CDR3 reads CASSLQAVSTDTQYF. The CDR3 DNA reads as TGTGCCAGCAGCTTGCAAGCGGTTAGCACAGATACGCAGTATTTT.